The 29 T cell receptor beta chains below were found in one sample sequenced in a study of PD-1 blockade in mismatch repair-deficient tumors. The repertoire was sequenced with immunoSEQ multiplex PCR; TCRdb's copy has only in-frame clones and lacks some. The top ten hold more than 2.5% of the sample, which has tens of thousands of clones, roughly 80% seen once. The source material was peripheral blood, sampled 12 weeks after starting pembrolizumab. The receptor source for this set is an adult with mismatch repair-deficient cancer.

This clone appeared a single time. The DNA for the CDR3 is TGTGCCAGCAGCTATCAGCGAGACTACAATGAGCAGTTCTTC. This sequence encodes CASSYQRDYNEQFF. The J gene is TRBJ2-1, the V gene TRBV11-2, with D uncertain. V lost 4 bases to trimming and J lost 3 bases, with 10 bases between them. Germline CDR1 and CDR2: SGHAT and FQNNGV. The CDR3 totals 14 residues.

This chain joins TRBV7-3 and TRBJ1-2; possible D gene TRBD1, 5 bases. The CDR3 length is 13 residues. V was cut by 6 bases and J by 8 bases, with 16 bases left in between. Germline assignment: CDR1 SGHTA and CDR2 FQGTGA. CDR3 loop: CASSSGGDRGYTF. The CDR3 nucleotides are TGTGCCAGCAGTTCCGGGGGGGATCGCGGCTACACCTTC.

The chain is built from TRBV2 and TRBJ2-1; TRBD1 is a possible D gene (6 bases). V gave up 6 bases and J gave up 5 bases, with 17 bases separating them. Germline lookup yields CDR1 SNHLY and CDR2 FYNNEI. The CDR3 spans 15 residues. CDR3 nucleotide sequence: TGTGCCAGCAGACGCGAAACAGGGATGGACAATGAGCAGTTCTTC. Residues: CASRRETGMDNEQFF.

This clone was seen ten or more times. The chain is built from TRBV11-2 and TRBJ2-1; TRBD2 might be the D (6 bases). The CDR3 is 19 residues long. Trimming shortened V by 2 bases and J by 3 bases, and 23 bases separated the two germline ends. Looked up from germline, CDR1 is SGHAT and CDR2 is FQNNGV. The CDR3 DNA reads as TGTGCCAGCAGCTTATCGTGGGGGTACGGGGCGGGGATCTACAATGAGCAGTTCTTC. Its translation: CASSLSWGYGAGIYNEQFF.

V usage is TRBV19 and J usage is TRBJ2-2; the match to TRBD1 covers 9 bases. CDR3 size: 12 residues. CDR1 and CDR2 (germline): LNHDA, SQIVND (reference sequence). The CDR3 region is CASGTGSGELFF. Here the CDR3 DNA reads TGTGCTTCCGGGACAGGGTCCGGGGAGCTGTTTTTT.

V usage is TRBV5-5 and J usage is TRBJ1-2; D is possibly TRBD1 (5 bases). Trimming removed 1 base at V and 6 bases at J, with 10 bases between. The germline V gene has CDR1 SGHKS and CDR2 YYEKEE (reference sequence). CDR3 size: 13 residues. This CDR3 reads CASSLMGGDGYTF. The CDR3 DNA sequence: TGTGCCAGCAGCTTGATGGGGGGAGATGGCTACACCTTC.

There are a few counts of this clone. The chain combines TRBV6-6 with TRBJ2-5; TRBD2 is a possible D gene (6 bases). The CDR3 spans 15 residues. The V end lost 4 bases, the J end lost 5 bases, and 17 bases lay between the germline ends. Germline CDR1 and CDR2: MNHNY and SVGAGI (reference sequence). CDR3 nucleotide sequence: TGTGCCAGCAGTTGGCGCCGGGGCGGAGGGGAGACCCAGTACTTC. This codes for CASSWRRGGGETQYF.

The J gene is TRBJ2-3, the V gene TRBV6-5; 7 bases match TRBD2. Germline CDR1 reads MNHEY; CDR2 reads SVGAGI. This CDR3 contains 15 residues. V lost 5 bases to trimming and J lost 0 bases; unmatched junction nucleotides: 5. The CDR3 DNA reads TGTGCCAGCAGTAAGAGACTAGCTAGCACAGATACGCAGTATTTT. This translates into CASSKRLASTDTQYF.

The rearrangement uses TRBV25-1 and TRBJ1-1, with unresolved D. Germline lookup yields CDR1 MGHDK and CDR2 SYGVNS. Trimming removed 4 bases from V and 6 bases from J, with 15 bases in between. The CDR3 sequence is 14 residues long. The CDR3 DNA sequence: TGTGCCAGCAGTGCCACAGCGTTTGTGGCTGAAGCTTTCTTT. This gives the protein CASSATAFVAEAFF.

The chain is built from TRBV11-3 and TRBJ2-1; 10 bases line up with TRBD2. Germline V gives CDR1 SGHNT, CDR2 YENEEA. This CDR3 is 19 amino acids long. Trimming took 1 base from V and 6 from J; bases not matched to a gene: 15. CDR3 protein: CASSLVQWITSGTFNEQFF. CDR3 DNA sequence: TGTGCCAGCAGCTTAGTTCAATGGATAACTAGCGGGACTTTCAATGAGCAGTTCTTC. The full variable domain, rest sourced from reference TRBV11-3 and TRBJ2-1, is EAGVVQSPRYKIIEKKQPVAFWCNPISGHNTLYWYLQNLGQGPELLIRYENEEAVDDSQLPKDRFSAERLKGVDSTLKIQPAELGDSAVYLCASSLVQWITSGTFNEQFFGPGTRLTVL.

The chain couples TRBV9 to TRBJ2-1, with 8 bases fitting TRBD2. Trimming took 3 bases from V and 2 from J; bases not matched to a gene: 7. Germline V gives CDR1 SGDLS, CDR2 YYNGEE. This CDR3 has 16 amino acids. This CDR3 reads CASSAGTSAAYNEQFF. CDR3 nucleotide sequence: TGTGCCAGCAGCGCTGGGACTAGTGCAGCCTACAATGAGCAGTTCTTC.

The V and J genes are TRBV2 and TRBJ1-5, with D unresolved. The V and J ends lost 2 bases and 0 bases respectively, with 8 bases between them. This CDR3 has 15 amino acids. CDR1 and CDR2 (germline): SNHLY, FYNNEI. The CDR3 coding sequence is TGTGCCAGCAGTGAACTCGGCTATAGCAATCAGCCCCAGCATTTT. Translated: CASSELGYSNQPQHF.

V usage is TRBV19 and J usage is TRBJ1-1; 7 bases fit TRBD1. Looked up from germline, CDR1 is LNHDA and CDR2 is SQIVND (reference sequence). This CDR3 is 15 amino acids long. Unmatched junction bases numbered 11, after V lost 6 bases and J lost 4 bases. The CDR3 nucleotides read TGTGCCAGTAGATCCCCTGCACAGGGGAGCACTGAAGCTTTCTTT. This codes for CASRSPAQGSTEAFF.

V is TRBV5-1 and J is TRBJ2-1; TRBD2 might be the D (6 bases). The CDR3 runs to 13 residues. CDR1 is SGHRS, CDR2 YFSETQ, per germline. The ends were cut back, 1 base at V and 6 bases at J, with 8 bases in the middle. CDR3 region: CASSLTGSNEQFF. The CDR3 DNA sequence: TGCGCCAGCAGCTTGACCGGGAGCAATGAGCAGTTCTTC.

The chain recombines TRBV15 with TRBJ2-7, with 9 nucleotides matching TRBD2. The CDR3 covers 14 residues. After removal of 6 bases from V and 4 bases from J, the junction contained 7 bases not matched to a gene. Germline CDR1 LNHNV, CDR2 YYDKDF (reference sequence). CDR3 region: CATRPGLAEYEQYF. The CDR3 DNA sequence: TGTGCCACCAGACCGGGACTAGCAGAATACGAGCAGTACTTC.

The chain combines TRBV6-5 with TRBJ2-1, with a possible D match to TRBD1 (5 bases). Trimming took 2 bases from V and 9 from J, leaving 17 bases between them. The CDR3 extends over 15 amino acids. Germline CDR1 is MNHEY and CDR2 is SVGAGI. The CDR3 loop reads CASSYSGAGSGEQFF. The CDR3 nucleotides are TGTGCCAGCAGTTACAGTGGGGCAGGGTCGGGTGAGCAGTTCTTC.

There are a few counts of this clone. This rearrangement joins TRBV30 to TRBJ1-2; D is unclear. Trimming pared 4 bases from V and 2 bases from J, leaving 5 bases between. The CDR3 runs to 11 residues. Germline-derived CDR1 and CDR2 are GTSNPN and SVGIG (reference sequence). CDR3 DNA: TGTGCCTGGACCGCAAACTATGGCTACACCTTC. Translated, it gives CAWTANYGYTF.

The CDR3 coding sequence is TGTGCCAGCCTTGGCCGCACCGGGGAGCTGTTTTTT. This sequence encodes CASLGRTGELFF. The chain combines TRBV2 with TRBJ2-2; D gene uncertain. Germline-derived CDR1 and CDR2 are SNHLY and FYNNEI. V was shortened by 8 bases and J by 4 bases, with 8 bases between the two germline ends. The CDR3 contains 12 residues. The full variable domain, with the rest looked up from reference TRBV2 and TRBJ2-2, is EPEVTQTPSHQVTQMGQEVILRCVPISNHLYFYWYRQILGQKVEFLVSFYNNEISEKSEIFDDQFSVERPDGSNFTLKIRSTKLEDSAMYFCASLGRTGELFFGEGSRLTVL.

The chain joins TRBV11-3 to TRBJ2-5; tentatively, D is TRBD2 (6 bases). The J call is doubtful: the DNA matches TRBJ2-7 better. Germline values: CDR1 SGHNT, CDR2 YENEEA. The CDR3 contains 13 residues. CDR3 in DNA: TGTGCCAGCAGCTTCTCGGGGGAGCACGAGCAGTACTTC. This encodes CASSFSGEHEQYF.

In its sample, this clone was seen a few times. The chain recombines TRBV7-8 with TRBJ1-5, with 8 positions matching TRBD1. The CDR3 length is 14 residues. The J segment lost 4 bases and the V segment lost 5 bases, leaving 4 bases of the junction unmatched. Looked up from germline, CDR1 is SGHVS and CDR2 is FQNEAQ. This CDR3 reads CASSRTGTNQPQHF. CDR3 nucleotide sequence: TGTGCCAGCAGCCGGACAGGGACAAATCAGCCCCAGCATTTT.

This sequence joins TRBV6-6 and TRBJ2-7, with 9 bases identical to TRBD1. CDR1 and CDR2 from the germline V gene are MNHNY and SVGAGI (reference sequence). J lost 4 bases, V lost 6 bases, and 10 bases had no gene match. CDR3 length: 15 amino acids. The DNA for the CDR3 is TGTGCCAGCAGCGGAGACGGGACAGGGCGATACGAGCAGTACTTC. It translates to CASSGDGTGRYEQYF.

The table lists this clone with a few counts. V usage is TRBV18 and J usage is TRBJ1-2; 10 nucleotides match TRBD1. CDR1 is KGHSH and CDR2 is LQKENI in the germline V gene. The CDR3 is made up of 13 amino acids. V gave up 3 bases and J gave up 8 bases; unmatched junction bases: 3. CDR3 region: CASSPGTGVGYTF. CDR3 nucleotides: TGTGCCAGCTCACCCGGGACAGGGGTGGGCTACACCTTC.

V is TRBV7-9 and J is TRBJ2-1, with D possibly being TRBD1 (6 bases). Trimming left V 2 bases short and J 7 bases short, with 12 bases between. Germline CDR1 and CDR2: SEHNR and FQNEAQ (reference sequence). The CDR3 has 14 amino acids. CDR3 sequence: CASSLWPQGNEQFF. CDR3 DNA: TGTGCCAGCAGCTTATGGCCGCAGGGGAATGAGCAGTTCTTC.

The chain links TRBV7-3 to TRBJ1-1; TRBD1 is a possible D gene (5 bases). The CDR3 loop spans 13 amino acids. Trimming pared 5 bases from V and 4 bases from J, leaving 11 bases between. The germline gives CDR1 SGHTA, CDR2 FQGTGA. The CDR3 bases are TGTGCCAGCAGCGACACCGGGACCACTGAAGCTTTCTTT. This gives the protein CASSDTGTTEAFF.

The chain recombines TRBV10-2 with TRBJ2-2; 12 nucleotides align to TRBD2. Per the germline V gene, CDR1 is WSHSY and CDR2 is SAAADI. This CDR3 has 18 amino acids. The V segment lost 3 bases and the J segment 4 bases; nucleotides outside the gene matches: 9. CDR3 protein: CASSDSGLAGSGTGELFF. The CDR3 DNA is TGCGCCAGCAGTGATTCGGGACTAGCGGGTTCGGGCACCGGGGAGCTGTTTTTT.

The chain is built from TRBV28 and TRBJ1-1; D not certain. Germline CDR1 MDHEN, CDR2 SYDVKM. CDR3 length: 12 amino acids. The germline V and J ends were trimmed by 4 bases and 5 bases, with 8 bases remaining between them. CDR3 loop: CASSSSKTEAFF. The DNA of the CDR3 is TGTGCCAGCAGTTCCAGTAAAACTGAAGCTTTCTTT.

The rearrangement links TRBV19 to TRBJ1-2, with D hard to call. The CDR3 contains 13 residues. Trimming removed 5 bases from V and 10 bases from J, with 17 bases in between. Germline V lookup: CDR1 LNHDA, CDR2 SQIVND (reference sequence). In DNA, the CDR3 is TGTGCCAGTAGTGGGCCAGCCCTAAACGACTACACCTTC. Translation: CASSGPALNDYTF.

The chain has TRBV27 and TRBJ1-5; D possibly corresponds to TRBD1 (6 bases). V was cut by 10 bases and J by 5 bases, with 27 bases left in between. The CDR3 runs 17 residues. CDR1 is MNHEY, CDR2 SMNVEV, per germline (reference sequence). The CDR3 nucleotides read TGTGCCACCCTTCAATTGGGCAGGGGTCTCTTGCATCAGCCCCAGCATTTT. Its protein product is CATLQLGRGLLHQPQHF.

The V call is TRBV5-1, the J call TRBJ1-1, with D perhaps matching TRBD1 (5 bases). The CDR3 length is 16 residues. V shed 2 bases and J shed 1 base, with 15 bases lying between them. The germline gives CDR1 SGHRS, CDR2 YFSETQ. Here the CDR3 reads CASSLPPRGANTEAFF. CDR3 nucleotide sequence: TGCGCCAGCAGCTTACCCCCCAGAGGGGCGAACACTGAAGCTTTCTTT.